The sequence of this TCR beta chain was determined in a study of cytomegalovirus exposure and HLA in healthy donors. Study context: The roughly 110 validation repertoires were produced on the same platform as the roughly 720 repertoires of the first cohort. This was reported in a later analysis. General study findings and limits: In vitro experiments confirmed that three CMV-associated chains were specific for CMV antigens. Later, an analysis found that TCR clusters from the first cohort tended to co-occur in the roughly 120 validation repertoires.

This clone was recorded once. The antigen remains undetermined. Using immunoSEQ multiplex PCR, the repertoire was profiled, and TCRdb retains in-frame clones only, with some absent. The table includes about 44,000 clones, approximately 93% detected once. The validation cohort, a group of some 120 subjects, included the donors and was separate from the approximately 650-subject first cohort. The TCR was taken from a woman aged 18-29 years in good health and CMV-seronegative. Sequences were obtained from PBMCs.

The CDR3 nucleotides read TGTGCCAGCAGCTTGGTGCAGGGAGGTACTGAAGCTTTCTTT. This translates into CASSLVQGGTEAFF. The chain recombines TRBV5-6 with TRBJ1-1; possible D gene TRBD1, 5 bases. Germline V CDR1 and CDR2: SGHDT, YYEEEE. The V end lost 0 bases, the J end lost 5 bases, and 11 bases lay between the germline ends. CDR3 length: 14 residues.